This is a list of T cell receptor beta chains from one sample in a study of identical twins. MiXCR was run by TCRdb on the 5' RACE reads, yielding one entry per CDR3 protein. Of about 340,000 distinct CDR3 sequences in the sample, around 9.7% were seen once. The specimen was naive T cells sorted from blood. The source of these receptors is a woman aged 45-65 years in good health. CDR3s include the opening cysteine and the closing phenylalanine or tryptophan. Each record gives: J gene, D gene, clone size, V gene, CDR3 protein, CDR3 DNA. A D gene is named only where the DNA matches it firmly. A clone size is listed for some rows: how often the clone was seen (once, few, many), or a class if it is expanded.

TRBJ2-7 TRBD2 few TRBV20-1 CSASPTSGREAYEQYF TGCAGTGCTAGCCCGACTAGCGGGAGGGAAGCCTACGAGCAGTACTTC
TRBJ2-3 . few TRBV12-5 CASGISGQRTDTQYF TGTGCTAGTGGCATATCGGGACAACGCACAGATACGCAGTATTTT
TRBJ2-1 TRBD2 . TRBV27 CASRKRLAGDNEQFF TGTGCCAGCCGCAAACGACTAGCGGGGGACAATGAGCAGTTCTTC
TRBJ2-1 . . TRBV20-1 CSAIAPGLGDNEQFF TGCAGTGCTATAGCGCCGGGACTCGGGGACAATGAGCAGTTCTTC
TRBJ2-5 TRBD1 few TRBV24-1 CATSDQDRDTRETQYF TGTGCCACCAGTGACCAGGACAGGGACACTCGAGAGACCCAGTACTTC
TRBJ2-1 . few TRBV20-1 CSAHNRNEQFF TGCAGTGCTCATAATAGGAATGAGCAGTTCTTC
TRBJ2-1 TRBD2 few TRBV5-1 CASSLVTSGNYNEQFF TGCGCCAGCAGCTTGGTGACTAGCGGGAACTACAATGAGCAGTTCTTC
TRBJ2-1 . many TRBV7-9 CASSPSGRDSSYNEQFF TGTGCCAGCAGCCCCTCCGGGCGGGACAGCTCCTACAATGAGCAGTTCTTC
TRBJ1-2 . many TRBV20-1 CSALTGDYGYTF TGCAGTGCTCTTACGGGGGACTATGGCTACACCTTC
TRBJ1-1 . few TRBV2 CASSPGRMNTEAFF TGTGCCAGCAGCCCGGGACGCATGAACACTGAAGCTTTCTTT
TRBJ2-5 TRBD2 few TRBV18 CASSPGRQETQYF TGTGCCAGCTCACCCGGGAGGCAAGAGACCCAGTACTTC
TRBJ2-5 . many TRBV4-1 CASSQVSGLGKETQYF TGCGCCAGCAGCCAAGTTTCAGGATTGGGGAAAGAGACCCAGTACTTC
TRBJ1-4 . few TRBV19 CASSILDSRDEKLFF TGTGCCAGTAGTATTCTGGACAGCCGAGATGAAAAACTGTTTTTT
TRBJ2-3 . . TRBV24-1 CATSATGHLTDTQYF TGTGCCACCAGTGCCACGGGACACCTCACAGATACGCAGTATTTT
TRBJ2-3 . . TRBV30 CAWSALPGRGTQYF TGTGCCTGGAGTGCCCTCCCAGGCCGGGGTACGCAGTATTTT